This TCR beta chain was obtained from a study of blood T cell repertoires in COVID-19. Looking at the study overall: T cells, B-cell-depleted T cells, or PBMCs provided the cDNA or gDNA that served as material.

CDR1 MNHEY and CDR2 SMNVEV come from the germline V gene (reference sequence). J was trimmed by 1 base and V by 8 bases; bases with no gene match: 6. The CDR3 length is 15 residues. Original methodology: The assay estimated nucleated cells by amplifying reference gene primers. Some clones are missing from TCRdb's copy, which holds only in-frame ones; the method was immunoSEQ multiplex PCR. D and trimming come from the DNA, and the V and J calls and clone size come from that table. The sample lists about 180,000 clones, 87% occurring once. Sample: PBMCs or T cells enriched from blood (not recorded which). The receptor comes from a woman between 45 and 65 years old who had recovered from COVID-19. This chain links TRBV27 with TRBJ1-3, with TRBD1 matching over 9 bases. CDR3 nucleotide sequence: TGTGCCAGCGGAACAGGGGGCGCGTCTGGAAACACCATATATTTT. This sequence encodes CASGTGGASGNTIYF.